The T cell receptor beta chain under discussion was sequenced for a study of OX40 agonist ivuxolimab in advanced cancers. Trimming removed 4 bases at V and 7 bases at J, with 12 bases between. This CDR3 comprises 13 residues. Germline CDR1 SGDLS, CDR2 YYNGEE. Some clones are missing from TCRdb's copy, which holds only in-frame ones; the method was immunoSEQ multiplex PCR. The sample includes about 70,000 clones, roughly 89% of them seen just once. This TCR was sampled from an adult with an advanced solid tumor such as melanoma, head and neck, liver or kidney cancer. This sample comprised CD4+ or CD8+ T cells sorted from blood, obtained in a trial of the OX40 agonist ivuxolimab. The genes are TRBV9 and TRBJ2-1, with D possibly matching TRBD2 (6 bases). CDR3: CASSRTTSNEQFF. CDR3 in DNA: TGTGCCAGCAGCAGGACTACCTCTAATGAGCAGTTCTTC.